One TCR beta chain is described in this entry. Its antigen remains unidentified. CDR3 and TCR beta VDJ profiling relied on a genomic DNA template. One entry per CDR3 protein, called by TCRdb with MiXCR from the reads. Counted here are a few hundred thousand distinct CDR3 sequences, just under 70% occurring once; the ten biggest clones make up more than 3.5%. Trimming cost V 3 bases and J 4 bases, with 9 bases left between them. This CDR3 is built from 13 residues. These data come from a study of CD8+CD57+ T cells in acquired aplastic anemia. Study-wide results and limits: Both patients and controls carried the same twenty-nine CD8+ CDR3 sequences.

J is TRBJ1-2 and V is TRBV12-3 or TRBV12-4; tentatively, D is TRBD1 (5 bases). The material sequenced was sorted CD4+, CD8+, or CD8+CD57+ T cells (not recorded which) from PBMCs. The receptor was isolated from a human donor in good health, serving as a control. DNA of the CDR3: TGTGCCAGCAGTTTCCGACAGACCTATGGCTACACCTTC. As protein: CASSFRQTYGYTF.